The 4 T cell receptor beta chains below were found in one sample sequenced in a study of response to subunit inactivated influenza vaccine. TCRdb re-analysed the RT-PCR reads in MiXCR, keeping a single row per CDR3 protein. The repertoire consists of more than 200,000 distinct CDR3 sequences, with 10% to 15% occurring once and the leading ten covering under 10%. The starting material was non-naive T cells sorted from PBMCs, obtained 14 to 15 days before vaccination. The receptors come from a man aged 45-60 years who received an inactivated influenza vaccine.

The genes are TRBV7-3 and TRBJ2-3; 13 positions agree with TRBD2. Unmatched junction bases numbered 6, after V lost 2 bases and J lost 4 bases. The CDR3 is 17 amino acids. Germline CDR1 SGHTA, CDR2 FQGTGA. The chain's CDR3 is CASSLGLAGDYADTQYF. Written as DNA, the CDR3 is TGTGCCAGCAGCTTAGGACTAGCGGGAGATTATGCAGATACGCAGTATTTT.

This clonotype was counted between two and nine times. The J gene is TRBJ2-5, the V gene TRBV5-1; 8 positions agree with TRBD2. V was clipped by 0 bases and J by 5 bases; unmatched bases: 9. Germline values: CDR1 SGHRS, CDR2 YFSETQ. This CDR3 is built from 16 residues. This CDR3 is CASSLGSAGAGETQYF. For the CDR3, the DNA is TGCGCCAGCAGCTTGGGATCAGCGGGGGCCGGGGAGACCCAGTACTTC.

This clonotype has at least ten counts. This chain uses TRBV18 with TRBJ2-7; 8 bases fit TRBD1. In germline, CDR1 is KGHSH, CDR2 LQKENI. The CDR3 length is 16 residues. V lost 1 base to trimming and J lost 5 bases; unmatched junction nucleotides: 10. CDR3 sequence: CASSPLLAGGRDEQYF. The CDR3 DNA is TGTGCCAGCTCACCACTCCTAGCAGGGGGCCGGGACGAGCAGTACTTC.

V gene TRBV2 combines with J gene TRBJ1-5, with D possibly matching TRBD1 (5 bases). Germline CDR1 and CDR2: SNHLY and FYNNEI. Trimming left V 10 bases short and J 5 bases short, with 15 bases between. This CDR3 is 13 amino acids long. CDR3 sequence reads: CAIARDFDQPQHF. DNA for the CDR3: TGTGCCATCGCTAGGGACTTTGATCAGCCCCAGCATTTT.